This record covers a single T cell receptor (beta chain). The source of the sample is a study of CD8+ T cells in alopecia areata. cDNA prepared by RNA extraction and subsequent reverse transcription served as the template for sequencing. Profiled with immunoSEQ multiplex PCR; TCRdb holds only in-frame clones, not every one. This sample has 150,000 to 200,000 clones, with just under 60% found just once. V gave up 2 bases and J gave up 5 bases; unmatched junction bases: 5. CDR1 is MNHNY, CDR2 SVGAGI, per germline (reference sequence). The CDR3 sequence is 15 residues long. This clonotype originated in a human donor with alopecia areata. The sample was CD4+ T cells sorted from blood, taken at week 0. V usage is TRBV6-6 and J usage is TRBJ2-3; 9 nucleotides align to TRBD1. The CDR3 DNA sequence: TGTGCCAGCAGTTACCCGGGACAGGGACGAGATACGCAGTATTTT. This encodes CASSYPGQGRDTQYF.